The 32 T cell receptor beta chains below all came from one sample that was sequenced in a study of blood T cell repertoires in COVID-19. TCRdb's copy holds only in-frame clones and misses some; the assay was immunoSEQ multiplex PCR. The data contain a few hundred thousand clones, roughly 90% of them singletons. What was sequenced was PBMCs or T cells enriched from blood (not recorded which). These receptor sequences come from a woman aged 25 to 39 who had recovered from COVID-19.

This chain joins TRBV3-1 (or the pseudogene TRBV3-2) and TRBJ2-3; 7 bases match TRBD1. V shed 4 bases and J 6 bases; nucleotides not matched to a gene: 10. The length of the CDR3 is 15 residues. Germline V gives CDR1 LGHDT, CDR2 YNNKEL (reference sequence). CDR3: CASSPRDSSMDTQYF. DNA of the CDR3: TGTGCCAGCAGCCCCCGGGACAGTAGCATGGATACGCAGTATTTT.

CDR3 in DNA: TGCGCCAGCAGCCAAGTTAGCGGAACGGGGACAGATACGCAGTATTTT. Translated, it gives CASSQVSGTGTDTQYF. The genes are TRBV4-1 and TRBJ2-3; D is perhaps TRBD2 (6 bases). This CDR3 has 16 residues. Trimming took off 1 base at V and 3 bases at J, with 14 bases between the two ends. Germline V lookup: CDR1 MGHRA, CDR2 YSYEKL.

This chain joins TRBV12-5 and TRBJ1-5, with D possibly matching TRBD1 (5 bases). V lost 7 bases and J 11 bases, leaving 15 bases between the germline ends. Looked up from germline, CDR1 is LGHNT and CDR2 is FRNRAP. This CDR3 spans 12 amino acids. CDR3 nucleotides: TGTGCTAGTGCTACGGAAGGGGCGTCCCAGCATTTT. This gives the protein CASATEGASQHF.

The chain has TRBV6-1 and TRBJ1-2; D remains ambiguous. There are 17 residues in the CDR3. Trimming cost V 2 bases and J 3 bases, with 19 bases left between them. Germline V lookup: CDR1 MNHNS, CDR2 SASEGT. CDR3 residues: CASSEFPPFGSYYGYTF. The CDR3 DNA reads TGTGCCAGCAGTGAATTTCCCCCTTTCGGGAGCTACTATGGCTACACCTTC.

The rearrangement uses TRBV7-2 and TRBJ1-3; no definite D call. CDR1 is SGHTA, CDR2 FQGNSA, per germline. The CDR3 has 16 amino acids. V lost 3 bases, J lost 1 base, and 13 bases lay in between. Here the CDR3 reads CASSLAPGRSGNTIYF. The CDR3 DNA is TGTGCCAGCAGCTTGGCGCCCGGGAGATCTGGAAACACCATATATTTT.

This rearrangement joins TRBV6-8 to TRBJ2-7; 9 nucleotides line up with TRBD2. Germline CDR1 reads MNHGY; CDR2 reads SAAAGT. The V segment lost 8 bases and the J segment 3 bases; nucleotides outside the gene matches: 14. This CDR3 has 16 amino acids. In DNA form, the CDR3 reads TGTGCCAGCTCGGCTAGCGGGGTTCCCTCCGACTACGAGCAGTACTTC. This encodes CASSASGVPSDYEQYF.

This clone occurred a few times. The chain links TRBV13 to TRBJ1-2, with D tentatively TRBD1 (5 bases). The CDR3 has 14 residues. CDR1 PRHDT and CDR2 FYEKMQ come from the germline V gene (reference sequence). V lost 2 bases, J lost 3 bases, and 10 bases lay in between. CDR3 loop: CASSLWGYDYGYTF. CDR3 DNA sequence: TGTGCCAGCAGCTTATGGGGCTACGACTATGGCTACACCTTC.

The J gene is TRBJ1-1, the V gene TRBV9, with 11 bases fitting TRBD1. There are 15 residues in the CDR3. Germline V gives CDR1 SGDLS, CDR2 YYNGEE. The ends lost 3 bases at V and 3 bases at J; junction bases unmatched: 4. The CDR3 sequence: CASSAGTGGYTEAFF. The CDR3 bases are TGTGCCAGCAGCGCGGGGACAGGGGGGTACACTGAAGCTTTCTTT.

V is TRBV28 and J is TRBJ2-7; 14 bases align to TRBD2. The CDR3 is 16 amino acids. The germline gives CDR1 MDHEN, CDR2 SYDVKM. Losses at the gene ends were 5 bases for V and 5 bases for J; bases not matched to a gene: 8. The CDR3 sequence is CASSRGTSGSSHEQYF. CDR3 DNA: TGTGCCAGCAGTCGCGGGACTAGCGGGAGCAGTCACGAGCAGTACTTC. Combining the CDR3 with reference TRBV28 and TRBJ2-7 gives the whole variable domain DVKVTQSSRYLVKRTGEKVFLECVQDMDHENMFWYRQDPGLGLRLIYFSYDVKMKEKGDIPEGYSVSREKKERFSLILESASTNQTSMYLCASSRGTSGSSHEQYFGPGTRLTVT.

The chain is built from TRBV7-2 and TRBJ2-1; 8 bases map to TRBD2. Germline CDR1 is SGHTA and CDR2 is FQGNSA. V was pared by 4 bases and J by 7 bases, with 3 bases of the junction left unmatched. The CDR3 consists of 13 residues. Here the CDR3 DNA reads TGTGCCAGCAGCTGGACTAGCATAAATGAGCAGTTCTTC. The encoded protein is CASSWTSINEQFF.

This clone was counted only a few times. The rearrangement links TRBV7-9 to TRBJ2-1; D gene unclear. V was shortened by 5 bases and J by 6 bases, with 11 bases between the two germline ends. There are 13 residues in the CDR3. The germline gives CDR1 SEHNR, CDR2 FQNEAQ (reference sequence). In DNA, the CDR3 is TGTGCCAGCAGCAAAGGTTGGCTCAATGAGCAGTTCTTC. It codes for CASSKGWLNEQFF.

To note about this clone: Within the sample, other DNA sequences also encode this same CDR3. The chain recombines TRBV5-1 with TRBJ1-6, with 8 nucleotides matching TRBD1. V gave up 0 bases and J gave up 6 bases; unmatched junction bases: 2. The CDR3 has 15 residues. Germline CDR1 SGHRS, CDR2 YFSETQ. The CDR3 here is CASSLAGQGNSPLHF. The CDR3 nucleotides read TGCGCCAGCAGCTTGGCCGGACAGGGTAATTCACCCCTCCACTTT.

The chain recombines TRBV5-1 with TRBJ1-2, with D perhaps matching TRBD1 (5 bases). V was trimmed by 3 bases and J by 4 bases, leaving 13 bases between them. The CDR3 is 14 amino acids. Germline V lookup: CDR1 SGHRS, CDR2 YFSETQ. In nucleotides, the CDR3 is TGCGCCAGCAGCTCCCCCCAGGGTACCTATGGCTACACCTTC. This sequence encodes CASSSPQGTYGYTF.

The chain carries TRBV5-1 and TRBJ2-1; 7 nucleotides line up with TRBD2. V shed 0 bases, J shed 0 bases, and the junction held 6 bases outside the gene matches. Germline-derived CDR1 and CDR2 are SGHRS and YFSETQ. The CDR3 has 17 residues. The CDR3 DNA reads as TGCGCCAGCAGCTTGGTCGTCGGCGGGAGCTCCTACAATGAGCAGTTCTTC. It specifies CASSLVVGGSSYNEQFF.

This clone is a singleton in its sample. J is TRBJ1-3 and V is TRBV6-5, with D uncertain. V was clipped by 2 bases and J by 3 bases, with 8 bases between them. Germline CDR1 MNHEY, CDR2 SVGAGI. This CDR3 is built from 14 residues. In DNA, the CDR3 is TGTGCCAGCAGTTACGACTCGTATGGAAACACCATATATTTT. Residues: CASSYDSYGNTIYF.

The count of this clone is one. This rearrangement joins TRBV5-6 to TRBJ2-5; D unclear. The ends were cut back, 2 bases at V and 1 base at J, with 9 bases in the middle. Germline-derived CDR1 and CDR2 are SGHDT and YYEEEE. This CDR3 spans 14 amino acids. Written as DNA, the CDR3 is TGTGCCAGCAGCTTACTTGACACCCAAGAGACCCAGTACTTC. It specifies CASSLLDTQETQYF.

This rearrangement joins TRBV2 to TRBJ1-2; 7 nucleotides line up with TRBD1. CDR3 length: 14 amino acids. Germline V lookup: CDR1 SNHLY, CDR2 FYNNEI. The V and J ends lost 7 bases and 3 bases, in that order; junction bases with no gene match: 8. The CDR3 region has the DNA TGTGCCAGCAAAGAGGGGGACAGCGACTATGGCTACACCTTC. It yields the protein CASKEGDSDYGYTF.

Note on this clone: In the same sample, other DNA sequences code for this CDR3. The V and J genes are TRBV19 and TRBJ1-1; 9 nucleotides align to TRBD1. In germline, CDR1 is LNHDA, CDR2 SQIVND (reference sequence). The CDR3 consists of 12 residues. V lost 6 bases to trimming and J lost 4 bases; unmatched junction nucleotides: 0. CDR3 region: CASRDRGTEAFF. DNA for the CDR3: TGTGCCAGTAGGGACAGGGGCACTGAAGCTTTCTTT.

This chain joins TRBV19 and TRBJ2-2; TRBD2 matches 8 bases. CDR3 size: 15 residues. Trimming cost V 4 bases and J 3 bases; bases outside gene matches: 4. Germline V lookup: CDR1 LNHDA, CDR2 SQIVND (reference sequence). This chain's CDR3 is CASSTSGSYTGELFF. The CDR3 DNA follows: TGTGCCAGTAGTACCAGCGGGAGTTACACCGGGGAGCTGTTTTTT.

The V gene is TRBV28, the J gene TRBJ2-4; 8 bases align to TRBD2. From germline, CDR1 is MDHEN and CDR2 SYDVKM. CDR3 size: 13 residues. V lost 3 bases, J lost 10 bases, and 5 bases stayed unmatched. The CDR3 reads CASSLGTRGIQYF. CDR3 nucleotides: TGTGCCAGCAGTTTGGGGACTAGGGGAATTCAGTACTTC.

This chain joins TRBV5-1 and TRBJ2-7; D may be TRBD2 (5 bases). Trimming shortened V by 0 bases and J by 5 bases, and 12 bases separated the two germline ends. The germline gives CDR1 SGHRS, CDR2 YFSETQ. The length of the CDR3 is 14 residues. The DNA for the CDR3 is TGCGCCAGCAGCTTGGGAGGGAGTTCGCACGAGCAGTACTTC. Translated, it gives CASSLGGSSHEQYF.

The chain links TRBV7-9 to TRBJ2-7; 15 bases map to TRBD2. The V gene's germline CDR1 is SEHNR and CDR2 FQNEAQ (reference sequence). The CDR3 is 16 residues long. The trim removed 3 bases at V and 2 bases at J, leaving 2 bases unmatched. As DNA, the CDR3 is TGTGCCAGCAGCTTCGGGACTAGCGGGGGGCCCTACGAGCAGTACTTC. Amino acids: CASSFGTSGGPYEQYF. Full variable domain (remainder filled in from reference TRBV7-9 and TRBJ2-7): DTGVSQNPRHKITKRGQNVTFRCDPISEHNRLYWYRQTLGQGPEFLTYFQNEAQLEKSRLLSDRFSAERPKGSFSTLEIQRTEQGDSAMYLCASSFGTSGGPYEQYFGPGTRLTVT.

The chain recombines TRBV15 with TRBJ1-4; 10 bases fit TRBD1. V trimming: 0 bases; J trimming: 9 bases; junction bases outside the gene matches: 4. The CDR3 runs 15 residues. The germline gives CDR1 LNHNV, CDR2 YYDKDF (reference sequence). CDR3 amino acids: CATSRDRDRGQKLFF. The CDR3 region has the DNA TGTGCCACCAGCAGAGACCGGGACAGGGGACAAAAACTGTTTTTT.

The chain joins TRBV7-3 to TRBJ1-1; maybe TRBD1 (6 bases). The CDR3 sequence is 14 residues long. Germline CDR1 SGHTA, CDR2 FQGTGA. V shed 2 bases and J shed 4 bases, with 11 bases lying between them. CDR3 DNA sequence: TGTGCCAGCAGCTTAGGGCAGGGGCTCACTGAAGCTTTCTTT. Its protein product is CASSLGQGLTEAFF.

CDR3 in DNA: TGTGCCAGCAGCAAATACACGAGACAGGTTTTCCTAGTATATAATGAAAAACTGTTTTTT. Its protein product is CASSKYTRQVFLVYNEKLFF. The V call is TRBV21-1, the J call TRBJ1-4; TRBD1, as called in the table, went unchecked against the DNA. TRBV21-1 constitutes a pseudogene. The CDR3 length is 20 residues.

This chain links TRBV19 with TRBJ2-3; tentatively, D is TRBD2 (6 bases). This CDR3 is built from 14 residues. The germline gives CDR1 LNHDA, CDR2 SQIVND (reference sequence). Trimming removed 4 bases at V and 2 bases at J, with 10 bases between. CDR3 DNA: TGTGCCAGTAGTAGGGACTGGTCCACAGATACGCAGTATTTT. As protein: CASSRDWSTDTQYF.

The chain combines TRBV11-1 with TRBJ2-1; D might be TRBD1 (6 bases). Germline values: CDR1 SGHAT, CDR2 FQDESV (reference sequence). V was clipped by 9 bases and J by 4 bases, with 16 bases between them. The CDR3 length is 14 residues. CDR3 bases: TGTGCCAGTATACAAGACCAGGGGTACAATGAGCAGTTCTTC. As protein: CASIQDQGYNEQFF.

This rearrangement joins TRBV6-5 to TRBJ1-5; D not certain. This CDR3 region has 14 residues. CDR1 MNHEY and CDR2 SVGAGI come from the germline V gene. V dropped 5 bases and J dropped 2 bases, with 10 bases sitting between them. The CDR3 sequence is CASSPLRGNQPQHF. CDR3 in DNA: TGTGCCAGCAGTCCCCTGAGGGGCAATCAGCCCCAGCATTTT.

The V call is TRBV7-9, the J call TRBJ1-1; TRBD1 is a possible D gene (6 bases). The V end was cut by 5 bases, the J end by 4 bases, with 17 bases between. CDR3 length equals 15 residues. Germline assignment: CDR1 SEHNR and CDR2 FQNEAQ (reference sequence). The CDR3 protein is CASSQTGSGGTEAFF. In nucleotides, the CDR3 is TGTGCCAGCAGCCAAACAGGGAGCGGAGGCACTGAAGCTTTCTTT.

The chain carries TRBV15 and TRBJ2-3; perhaps TRBD2 as D (5 bases). Germline loops: CDR1 LNHNV, CDR2 YYDKDF (reference sequence). The CDR3 loop spans 17 amino acids. The V end lost 2 bases, the J end lost 0 bases, and 15 bases lay between the germline ends. The CDR3: CATSRHSAVTSTDTQYF. The CDR3, as DNA: TGTGCCACCAGCAGACACTCAGCGGTTACTAGCACAGATACGCAGTATTTT.

This chain joins TRBV18 and TRBJ2-3; TRBD1 might be the D (6 bases). The CDR3 loop spans 18 amino acids. V was trimmed by 0 bases and J by 4 bases, leaving 20 bases between them. Per the germline V gene, CDR1 is KGHSH and CDR2 is LQKENI. The DNA of the CDR3 is TGTGCCAGCTCACCACCCTTGGCAGGGGCCGGATATTCAGATACGCAGTATTTT. This sequence encodes CASSPPLAGAGYSDTQYF.

This clone occurred once. CDR3 amino acids: CASSLLDSFYEQYF. CDR3 DNA: TGTGCCAGCAGTTTATTGGACAGCTTCTACGAGCAGTACTTC. The chain combines TRBV28 with TRBJ2-7; tentative D call: TRBD1 (6 bases). The V end was cut by 1 base, the J end by 3 bases, with 10 bases between. CDR3 length: 14 amino acids. Germline values: CDR1 MDHEN, CDR2 SYDVKM.